This T cell receptor beta chain came from a study of T-cell memory formation after mild COVID-19. Study-wide results and limits: Among CD4+ contracting clones, most were CM and EM, and CD8+ ones EMRA.

This clonotype occurred a few times. Its target is unknown. 5'RACE with constant-segment primers built TCRalpha and TCRbeta cDNA libraries with UMIs. TCRdb re-derived calls from the 5' RACE reads in MiXCR, one entry per CDR3 protein. The sample yields roughly 350,000 distinct CDR3 sequences, roughly an eighth seen once. The V end was cut by 0 bases, the J end by 7 bases, with 7 bases between. The CDR3 has 13 residues. Germline V lookup: CDR1 LGHNA, CDR2 YSLEER. The V and J genes are TRBV4-3 and TRBJ1-5; no reliable D call. Source material: PBMCs or a T cell subset sorted from them (not recorded which). This clonotype was obtained from a young man who had mild COVID-19 (a few samples of this study predate the infection). Cell type and time point are not known. CDR3 nucleotide sequence: TGCGCCAGCAGCCAAGAGGAGGGCCAGCCCCAGCATTTT. This gives the protein CASSQEEGQPQHF.